The TCR beta chain under discussion was sequenced for a study of T cell changes during pregnancy in multiple sclerosis. The table came from immunoSEQ multiplex PCR; TCRdb's copy has only in-frame clones and leaves some out. Altogether tens of thousands of clones are present, approximately 92% being singletons, with the ten largest covering approximately 0.68%. Germline loops: CDR1 LNHDA, CDR2 SQIVND (reference sequence). The CDR3 has 14 residues. In the case of this clone: At one end, the junction sequence differs from germline, possibly due to a read error.

Sequenced here: CD4+ T cells from peripheral blood mononuclear cells, sampled in the third trimester of pregnancy. This receptor was obtained from a female donor with multiple sclerosis, enrolled in a pregnancy study. This rearrangement joins TRBV19 to TRBJ1-3, with D hard to call. The CDR3 spells CASNEPRVGSTIYF. The CDR3 nucleotides are TGTGCCAGTAACGAGCCTCGGGTAGGAAGCACCATATATTTT. Together with reference TRBV19 and TRBJ1-3, the CDR3 gives the full variable domain: DGGITQSPKYLFRKEGQNVTLSCEQNLNHDAMYWYRQDPGQGLRLIYYSQIVNDFQKGDIAEGYSVSREKKESFPLTVTSAQKNPTAFYLCASNEPRVGSTIYFGEGSWLTVV.